One and the same sample provided the 20 T cell receptor beta chains below, sequenced in a study of regulatory T cells in long-lasting Graves disease. Construction of the TCR beta libraries employed iRepertoire HTBI primers in conjunction with Arm-PCR of CDR3 regions. From the multiplex PCR reads, TCRdb called clonotypes with MiXCR, one entry per CDR3 protein. The sample has around 480,000 distinct CDR3 sequences, roughly 16% seen once. Noted time point: newly diagnosed GD, antithyroid drugs for less than 3 months. PBMC-derived RNA was used for the TCR library. These same records also appear under a second study, on T cells in Graves' hyperthyroidism and ophthalmopathy.

The sample was peripheral blood mononuclear cells (PBMCs), taken at new diagnosis, from a patient treated with antithyroid drugs. These receptors were collected from a woman aged 35-65 years with Graves disease.

With respect to this clonotype: The junction shows a germline mismatch at one end, possibly a read error. The chain couples TRBV16 to TRBJ1-5, with a weak D call TRBD1 (6 bases). Germline lookup yields CDR1 KGHSY and CDR2 FQNENV. This CDR3 is built from 16 residues. The CDR3, as DNA: TGTGCCAGCAGCCAAGTCAGTCAGGGGTCCAATCGGCCCCAGCATTTT. Its protein product is CASSQVSQGSNRPQHF.

This clonotype appeared many times. The CDR3 nucleotides read TGCAGTGCTAGAGATGGGGGAAACACTGAAGCTTTCTTT. Amino acid sequence: CSARDGGNTEAFF. J is TRBJ1-1 and V is TRBV20-1; D perhaps matches TRBD1 (5 bases). Germline V gene sequence: CDR1 DFQATT, CDR2 SNEGSKA (reference sequence). The CDR3 has 13 amino acids. V lost 0 bases to trimming and J lost 2 bases, with 7 bases between them.

This chain links TRBV29-1 with TRBJ1-6; TRBD1 is a possible D gene (6 bases). The CDR3 has 13 amino acids. The V end lost 5 bases, the J end lost 5 bases, and 10 bases lay between the germline ends. Germline V gene sequence: CDR1 SQVTM, CDR2 ANQGSEA. CDR3 coding DNA: TGCAGCGTTAGACAGGAAAATAATTCACCCCTCCACTTT. It specifies CSVRQENNSPLHF.

This clonotype was detected a few times. The J gene is TRBJ2-2, the V gene TRBV6-9; either TRBD1 or TRBD2 may fit D (5 bases each). Trimming pared 4 bases from V and 1 base from J, leaving 16 bases between. This CDR3 contains 17 residues. The germline CDR1 and CDR2 sequences are MNHGY and SVAAGI. This chain's CDR3 is CASSLLTGQGNTGELFF. Here the CDR3 DNA reads TGTGCCAGCAGTTTACTCACGGGGCAGGGGAACACCGGGGAGCTGTTTTTT.

A few counts support this clonotype. The chain combines TRBV19 with TRBJ1-1, with D perhaps matching TRBD1 (6 bases). V shed 9 bases and J shed 1 base, with 21 bases lying between them. The CDR3 consists of 16 residues. Germline CDR1 and CDR2: LNHDA and SQIVND (reference sequence). CDR3 nucleotides: TGTGCCAGCACACAACTTCGGGACAACTCGAACACTGAAGCTTTCTTT. It yields the protein CASTQLRDNSNTEAFF.

This clonotype was detected many times. The gene calls are TRBV12-3 or TRBV12-4 and TRBJ1-1; D is unresolved. The CDR3 has 14 residues. Deletions cut 3 bases from V and 6 bases from J, with 14 bases between. The CDR3 sequence is CASSFRRIGAEAFF. The CDR3 nucleotides are TGTGCCAGCAGTTTCCGCAGGATCGGTGCTGAAGCTTTCTTT.

This clonotype occurred many times. The V and J genes are TRBV5-6 and TRBJ2-7; possible D gene TRBD1, 6 bases. This CDR3 comprises 14 residues. The germline gives CDR1 SGHDT, CDR2 YYEEEE. V was cut by 4 bases and J by 0 bases, with 11 bases left in between. The CDR3 sequence is CASSPGDTSYEQYF. CDR3 DNA: TGTGCCAGCAGCCCCGGGGACACCTCCTACGAGCAGTACTTC.

This sequence joins TRBV27 and TRBJ2-1, with D possibly being TRBD2 (5 bases). Trimming pared 5 bases from V and 4 bases from J, leaving 12 bases between. Germline CDR1 reads MNHEY; CDR2 reads SMNVEV (reference sequence). The CDR3 is 14 amino acids. The CDR3 reads CASSPLGGYNEQFF. CDR3 in DNA: TGTGCCAGCAGTCCCCTCGGAGGTTACAATGAGCAGTTCTTC.

This clonotype has more than one count but fewer than ten. The rearrangement uses TRBV10-1 and TRBJ2-6; D perhaps matches TRBD1 (6 bases). Germline V CDR1 and CDR2: WNHNN, SYGVQD (reference sequence). The germline V and J ends were trimmed by 5 bases and 6 bases, with 11 bases remaining between them. This CDR3 contains 14 residues. CDR3 region: CASSTGNEANVLTF. CDR3 DNA: TGCGCCAGCAGTACAGGGAATGAGGCCAACGTCCTGACTTTC.

This clonotype was recorded a few times. V usage is TRBV6-5 and J usage is TRBJ2-6, with D maybe TRBD1 (6 bases). This CDR3 has 16 amino acids. Trimming removed 4 bases at V and 1 base at J, with 11 bases between. Germline lookup yields CDR1 MNHEY and CDR2 SVGAGI. The CDR3 region is CASSLLQGSGANVLTF. The CDR3 DNA follows: TGTGCCAGCAGTTTATTACAGGGATCTGGGGCCAACGTCCTGACTTTC.

This clonotype was seen many times. The V call is TRBV11-3, the J call TRBJ2-5; 7 bases fit TRBD1. Germline V gene data show CDR1 as SGHNT and CDR2 as YENEEA. V shed 0 bases and J 2 bases; nucleotides not matched to a gene: 6. This CDR3 has 16 residues. CDR3 loop: CASSLDLGTAQETQYF. The CDR3 region has the DNA TGTGCCAGCAGCTTAGATCTTGGGACAGCGCAAGAGACCCAGTACTTC.

J is TRBJ1-1 and V is TRBV14, with D tentatively TRBD1 (6 bases). Trimming removed 1 base at V and 6 bases at J, with 9 bases between. Per the germline V gene, CDR1 is SGHDN and CDR2 is FVKESK. This CDR3 is 13 amino acids long. CDR3 nucleotides: TGTGCCAGCAGCCAAGCCCCAGGGGCTGAAGCTTTCTTT. Residues: CASSQAPGAEAFF.

A few counts support this clonotype. The genes are TRBV2 and TRBJ2-5; D could derive from TRBD1 or TRBD2 (5 bases each). CDR1 is SNHLY and CDR2 is FYNNEI in the germline V gene. V was clipped by 3 bases and J by 5 bases, with 13 bases between them. CDR3 length: 14 amino acids. Here the CDR3 reads CASSEPGTSETQYF. CDR3 bases: TGTGCCAGCAGTGAGCCCGGGACGTCGGAGACCCAGTACTTC.

The J gene is TRBJ1-6, the V gene TRBV19; D not certain. This CDR3 is 14 amino acids long. CDR1 and CDR2 from the germline V gene are LNHDA and SQIVND (reference sequence). Trimming stripped 5 bases from V and 10 bases from J, with 15 bases between. The CDR3 reads CASSPGPIGSPLHF. CDR3 coding DNA: TGTGCCAGTAGTCCCGGGCCAATAGGATCACCCCTCCACTTT. Combining the CDR3 with reference TRBV19 and TRBJ1-6 gives the whole variable domain DGGITQSPKYLFRKEGQNVTLSCEQNLNHDAMYWYRQDPGQGLRLIYYSQIVNDFQKGDIAEGYSVSREKKESFPLTVTSAQKNPTAFYLCASSPGPIGSPLHFGNGTRLTVT.

The table lists this clonotype with many counts. The gene calls are TRBV3-1 and TRBJ1-5; tentatively, D is TRBD1 (5 bases). V lost 4 bases and J 7 bases, leaving 8 bases between the germline ends. The CDR3 length is 12 residues. Germline loops: CDR1 LGHDT, CDR2 YNNKEL (reference sequence). The CDR3 here is CASSRQNQPQHF. DNA for the CDR3: TGTGCCAGCAGCCGACAGAACCAGCCCCAGCATTTT.

The table lists this clonotype with many counts. The V and J genes are TRBV11-2 and TRBJ2-7; D may be TRBD1 (6 bases). Germline CDR1 reads SGHAT; CDR2 reads FQNNGV. The CDR3 totals 14 residues. Trimming left V 5 bases short and J 2 bases short, with 13 bases between. This CDR3 reads CASSPGTPPYEQYF. The CDR3 region has the DNA TGTGCCAGCAGCCCCGGGACACCTCCCTACGAGCAGTACTTC.

The chain uses TRBV20-1 and TRBJ1-1, with TRBD1 matching over 9 bases. CDR1 and CDR2 from the germline V gene are DFQATT and SNEGSKA (reference sequence). Trimming at V came to 3 bases and at J to 11 bases, leaving 13 bases not matched to a gene. There are 14 residues in the CDR3. The CDR3 DNA is TGCAGTGCTAGGGCCCGGGACAGGGAGATTGACGCTTTCTTT. Amino acid sequence: CSARARDREIDAFF.

Ten or more counts support this clonotype. CDR3 in amino acids: CASSNSGGGNEQFF. DNA of the CDR3: TGTGCCAGCAGTAACTCAGGGGGCGGGAATGAGCAGTTCTTC. The chain joins TRBV2 to TRBJ2-1, with 8 bases fitting TRBD1. Trimming removed 5 bases from V and 7 bases from J; junction bases left unmatched: 7. There are 14 residues in the CDR3. Germline CDR1 SNHLY, CDR2 FYNNEI.

Many counts were recorded for this clonotype. The J gene is TRBJ2-1, the V gene TRBV5-1; D unclear. V gave up 5 bases and J gave up 5 bases, with 5 bases separating them. The CDR3 contains 11 residues. Germline lookup yields CDR1 SGHRS and CDR2 YFSETQ. Here the CDR3 DNA reads TGCGCCAGCAGTTTTGACAATGAGCAGTTCTTC. As protein: CASSFDNEQFF.

This clonotype was observed a handful of times. This chain joins TRBV12-3 or TRBV12-4 and TRBJ1-1, with D perhaps matching TRBD1 (6 bases). Trimming stripped 1 base from V and 7 bases from J, with 10 bases between. CDR3 length equals 13 residues. The CDR3 DNA sequence: TGTGCCAGCAGTTTAGAAAGGGGGATTGAAGCTTTCTTT. Protein product: CASSLERGIEAFF.